One sample yielded the 24 T cell receptor beta chains listed below, sequenced in a study of blood T cell repertoires in COVID-19. This table comes from immunoSEQ multiplex PCR, and its TCRdb copy is limited to in-frame clones, with some not included. Altogether about 210,000 clones are present, 84% being singletons, with the ten largest covering roughly 7.8%. Sequencing input: peripheral blood. The receptors here all came from a woman older than 75 with COVID-19, enrolled during active disease.

This clone was found a few times. J is TRBJ2-5 and V is TRBV5-1; D is undetermined. V dropped 1 base and J dropped 1 base, with 8 bases sitting between them. CDR3 length: 14 residues. CDR1 is SGHRS, CDR2 YFSETQ, per germline. The CDR3 loop is CASSLIPGQETQYF. The CDR3 bases are TGCGCCAGCAGCTTGATCCCAGGCCAAGAGACCCAGTACTTC.

CDR3 coding DNA: TGCGCCAGCAGCCCAGGACAGGGAAACTCTGGAAACACCATATATTTT. This sequence encodes CASSPGQGNSGNTIYF. The chain joins TRBV5-1 to TRBJ1-3, with 8 nucleotides matching TRBD1. Losses at the gene ends were 4 bases for V and 0 bases for J; bases not matched to a gene: 6. Germline lookup yields CDR1 SGHRS and CDR2 YFSETQ. This CDR3 region has 16 residues. The complete variable domain, with remaining parts taken from reference TRBV5-1 and TRBJ1-3, reads KAGVTQTPRYLIKTRGQQVTLSCSPISGHRSVSWYQQTPGQGLQFLFEYFSETQRNKGNFPGRFSGRQFSNSRSEMNVSTLELGDSALYLCASSPGQGNSGNTIYFGEGSWLTVV.

On this clone: This CDR3 is also generated by other DNA sequences in the sample. The CDR3 DNA reads TGTGCCAGCAGCGTAACGGGACTGAGTTACAATGAGCAGTTCTTC. Protein product: CASSVTGLSYNEQFF. The chain has TRBV9 and TRBJ2-1; D possibly corresponds to TRBD2 (6 bases). V was trimmed by 1 base and J by 4 bases, leaving 12 bases between them. Germline loops: CDR1 SGDLS, CDR2 YYNGEE. The CDR3 is 15 residues long.

The V call is TRBV5-4, the J call TRBJ2-6, with D possibly being TRBD2 (6 bases). The CDR3 totals 15 residues. Germline V gene data show CDR1 as SGHNT and CDR2 as YYREEE (reference sequence). The V end lost 2 bases, the J end lost 2 bases, and 8 bases lay between the germline ends. The CDR3 protein is CASSFGGTGANVLTF. CDR3 coding DNA: TGTGCCAGCAGCTTCGGGGGAACTGGGGCCAACGTCCTGACTTTC. The entire variable domain, with the rest obtained from reference TRBV5-4 and TRBJ2-6, is as follows: ETGVTQSPTHLIKTRGQQVTLRCSSQSGHNTVSWYQQALGQGPQFIFQYYREEENGRGNFPPRFSGLQFPNYSSELNVNALELDDSALYLCASSFGGTGANVLTFGAGSRLTVL.

This chain uses TRBV28 with TRBJ2-5, with 12 bases matching TRBD2. The germline CDR1 and CDR2 sequences are MDHEN and SYDVKM. This CDR3 comprises 16 residues. V was clipped by 5 bases and J by 4 bases; unmatched bases: 8. In DNA, the CDR3 is TGTGCCAGCAGTCCGATGAGGACTAGCGGGGTAGAGACCCAGTACTTC. Residues: CASSPMRTSGVETQYF.

The rearrangement joins TRBV19 to TRBJ1-2; no clear D gene. The CDR3 length is 12 residues. Deletions cut 3 bases from V and 8 bases from J, with 10 bases between. Germline V lookup: CDR1 LNHDA, CDR2 SQIVND (reference sequence). The CDR3 bases are TGTGCCAGTAGTATTCTAGCGGGAGGCTACACCTTC. This encodes CASSILAGGYTF.

The chain recombines TRBV21-1 with TRBJ2-1; the table's TRBD1 call for D was not verified on the DNA. TRBV21-1 is a listed pseudogene. This CDR3 has 14 amino acids. The CDR3 sequence is CASSSYRGSDEQFF. CDR3 bases: TGTGCCAGCAGCTCATACAGGGGGTCGGATGAGCAGTTCTTC.

V and J are TRBV18 and TRBJ2-7; the match to TRBD1 covers 10 bases. This CDR3 is built from 14 residues. CDR1 and CDR2 from the germline V gene are KGHSH and LQKENI. V lost 3 bases to trimming and J lost 5 bases; unmatched junction nucleotides: 4. The CDR3 reads CASSPMGQGNEQYF. CDR3 coding DNA: TGTGCCAGCTCACCCATGGGACAGGGGAACGAGCAGTACTTC.

The chain links TRBV29-1 to TRBJ2-1; D may be TRBD1 (6 bases). This CDR3 region has 14 residues. Germline lookup yields CDR1 SQVTM and CDR2 ANQGSEA. The V end was cut by 6 bases, the J end by 0 bases, with 12 bases between. In nucleotides, the CDR3 is TGCAGCGTGGCCATGGGGGCCTCCTACAATGAGCAGTTCTTC. As protein: CSVAMGASYNEQFF.

The table lists this clone with a few counts. The rearrangement uses TRBV18 and TRBJ2-1; unclear D gene. This CDR3 is 14 amino acids long. Germline V gene sequence: CDR1 KGHSH, CDR2 LQKENI. V lost 8 bases, J lost 8 bases, and 19 bases lay in between. The CDR3 nucleotides are TGTGCCAGCAACTACGGCCCAGCTTCCTATGAGCAGTTCTTC. Protein: CASNYGPASYEQFF.

This clone was detected once. The chain couples TRBV21-1 to TRBJ2-7; TRBD1 is the table's D call, not checked against the DNA. TRBV21-1 is flagged as a pseudogene. The CDR3 length is 15 residues. This chain's CDR3 is CASSNLQGIFDEQYF. The CDR3 DNA follows: TGTGCCAGCAGCAACCTACAGGGGATTTTCGACGAGCAGTACTTC.

The table lists this clone with a count of one. This chain joins TRBV5-1 and TRBJ2-1; 12 bases are shared with TRBD1. Losses at the gene ends were 3 bases for V and 8 bases for J; bases not matched to a gene: 3. Germline V gene lookup returns CDR1 SGHRS and CDR2 YFSETQ. CDR3 length: 14 residues. The CDR3 sequence is CASSSGQGAYEQFF. In DNA form, the CDR3 reads TGCGCCAGCAGCTCGGGACAGGGGGCTTATGAGCAGTTCTTC.

The chain recombines TRBV6-5 with TRBJ2-1; 11 bases fit TRBD2. Germline-derived CDR1 and CDR2 are MNHEY and SVGAGI. With V trimmed by 6 bases and J by 12 bases, 7 bases remained unmatched. This CDR3 has 13 amino acids. The CDR3 coding sequence is TGTGCCAGCAGCACTAGCGGGGGCGGTGGGCAGTTCTTC. This translates into CASSTSGGGGQFF.

V and J are TRBV5-5 and TRBJ2-7; 7 bases map to TRBD1. The CDR3 extends over 14 amino acids. Per germline, CDR1 SGHKS and CDR2 YYEKEE (reference sequence). The ends lost 4 bases at V and 1 base at J; junction bases unmatched: 5. CDR3 in amino acids: CASSLGGTSYEQYF. In DNA form, the CDR3 reads TGTGCCAGCAGCCTAGGGGGCACGTCCTACGAGCAGTACTTC.

The chain has TRBV9 and TRBJ1-1; D possibly corresponds to TRBD1 (5 bases). CDR1 is SGDLS and CDR2 is YYNGEE in the germline V gene. Trimming cost V 4 bases and J 2 bases, with 18 bases left between them. The CDR3 has 16 residues. CDR3 protein: CASSPRQTVSNTEAFF. The CDR3 region has the DNA TGTGCCAGCAGCCCCCGACAGACAGTATCCAACACTGAAGCTTTCTTT.

The CDR3 reads CASSPGTVGGETQYF. In nucleotides, the CDR3 is TGTGCCAGCAGCCCGGGGACAGTTGGGGGAGAGACCCAGTACTTC. The V and J genes are TRBV7-3 and TRBJ2-5; TRBD1 matches 7 bases. Germline-derived CDR1 and CDR2 are SGHTA and FQGTGA. The CDR3 totals 15 residues. J gave up 4 bases and V 5 bases, and 10 bases lay outside the gene matches.

This chain uses TRBV10-3 with TRBJ1-1; 9 bases fit TRBD1. This CDR3 is built from 14 residues. Trimming cost V 5 bases and J 4 bases; bases outside gene matches: 5. Germline CDR1 is ENHRY and CDR2 is SYGVKD. DNA of the CDR3: TGTGCCATCAGTCCGGACAGGGGAATCACTGAAGCTTTCTTT. Its protein is CAISPDRGITEAFF.

The J gene is TRBJ2-7, the V gene TRBV9, with TRBD2 identical over 10 bases. Trimming removed 4 bases from V and 1 base from J; junction bases left unmatched: 8. The CDR3 extends over 16 amino acids. CDR1 and CDR2 (germline): SGDLS, YYNGEE. The CDR3 loop is CASSPTQTSGSYEQYF. As DNA, the CDR3 is TGTGCCAGCAGCCCCACGCAGACTAGCGGGTCCTACGAGCAGTACTTC.

J is TRBJ2-7 and V is TRBV10-3; 11 bases agree with TRBD2. Germline CDR1 and CDR2: ENHRY and SYGVKD. The CDR3 has 15 amino acids. V shed 4 bases and J 6 bases; nucleotides not matched to a gene: 8. CDR3 DNA sequence: TGTGCCATCAGTGGGCTAGCGGGAGGACCGTCCGAGCAGTACTTC. This translates into CAISGLAGGPSEQYF.

V is TRBV27 and J is TRBJ1-5; the match to TRBD1 covers 7 bases. CDR1 and CDR2 (germline): MNHEY, SMNVEV (reference sequence). The V and J ends lost 5 bases and 5 bases, in that order; junction bases with no gene match: 3. This CDR3 is built from 13 residues. As DNA, the CDR3 is TGTGCCAGCAGTCCTCAGGGGGATCAGCCCCAGCATTTT. This encodes CASSPQGDQPQHF.

Note on this clone: Other DNA sequences in the sample encode the same CDR3. The J gene is TRBJ2-2, the V gene TRBV5-1, with TRBD2 matching 8 bases. Germline V gives CDR1 SGHRS, CDR2 YFSETQ. There are 13 residues in the CDR3. V was pared by 4 bases and J by 5 bases, with 1 base of the junction left unmatched. The CDR3 spells CASSPSGTGELFF. The CDR3 region has the DNA TGCGCCAGCAGCCCTAGCGGGACCGGGGAGCTGTTTTTT.

The rearrangement uses TRBV6-5 and TRBJ2-1; 8 bases match TRBD2. J lost 2 bases, V lost 6 bases, and 3 bases had no gene match. The CDR3 contains 14 residues. From germline, CDR1 is MNHEY and CDR2 SVGAGI. CDR3 protein: CASRERGTYNEQFF. CDR3 coding DNA: TGTGCCAGCAGAGAGCGGGGGACCTACAATGAGCAGTTCTTC.

The rearrangement joins TRBV5-1 to TRBJ2-3; 9 nucleotides line up with TRBD1. This CDR3 is built from 16 residues. Looked up from germline, CDR1 is SGHRS and CDR2 is YFSETQ. Losses at the gene ends were 3 bases for V and 2 bases for J; bases not matched to a gene: 7. CDR3 DNA: TGCGCCAGCAGCTCCGCCGGGACAGGGACCACAGATACGCAGTATTTT. The encoded protein is CASSSAGTGTTDTQYF.

DNA of the CDR3: TGTGCCAGCAGCTCTAGCGGGAGTAGGTACGAGCAGTACTTC. Its translation is CASSSSGSRYEQYF. The chain couples TRBV5-4 to TRBJ2-7; 10 bases align to TRBD2. The junction had 4 bases not matched to a gene; V was cut back by 3 bases and J by 4 bases. The length of the CDR3 is 14 residues. The V gene's germline CDR1 is SGHNT and CDR2 YYREEE (reference sequence).